These T cell receptor beta chains were read from a single sample in a study of CD8+ T cells in alopecia areata. The data were produced by immunoSEQ multiplex PCR, yet TCRdb's version contains in-frame clones alone and is incomplete. The data show around 250,000 clones, 67% seen once. The specimen was CD4+ T cells sorted from blood, collected at week 0. The receptors were sampled from a human donor with alopecia areata. Each CDR3 is given with its conserved first and last residue. The order of the fields is D gene, J gene, clone size, V gene, CDR3 DNA, CDR3 protein. D genes are given only for firm matches. Clone size is given for some rows only: seen once, a few or many times, or a class if the clone is expanded.

>.|TRBJ2-1|.|TRBV29-1
TGCAGCGTTAAAAGTTTTACACACAATGAGCAGTTCTTC
CSVKSFTHNEQFF
>.|TRBJ2-1|.|TRBV6-5
TGTGCCAGCAGTTACTCTAGGGTCTACAATGAGCAGTTCTTC
CASSYSRVYNEQFF
>.|TRBJ2-5|.|TRBV7-9
TGTGCCAGCAGCTTAGGAGGGCTAGAGACCCAGTACTTC
CASSLGGLETQYF
>TRBD1|TRBJ1-5|.|TRBV30
TGTGCCTGGAGTGGTCCAGGGGGAGCCCAGCATTTT
CAWSGPGGAQHF
>TRBD2|TRBJ2-3|few|TRBV4-3
TGCGCCAGCAGCCAAGAAACGGGCGGGGGATCCACAGATACGCAGTATTTT
CASSQETGGGSTDTQYF
>.|TRBJ1-5|.|TRBV6-1
TGTGCCAGCAGTGCGACCCCCCTGGGTCAGCCCCAGCATTTT
CASSATPLGQPQHF
>TRBD2|TRBJ2-3|.|TRBV19
TGTGCCAGTAGAGCGGGGGGCCTAGATACGCAGTATTTT
CASRAGGLDTQYF
>TRBD1|TRBJ1-6|.|TRBV29-1
TGCAGCGCCGGGACAGGGGATGGGTCACCCCTCCACTTT
CSAGTGDGSPLHF
>.|TRBJ2-1|.|TRBV15
TGTGCCACCAGCAGAGATCGAGGGGAGCTCTACAATGAGCAGTTCTTC
CATSRDRGELYNEQFF
>TRBD1|TRBJ2-1|.|TRBV29-1
TGCAGCGTTGATTGGGGACAGGGTGTCAATGAGCAGTTCTTC
CSVDWGQGVNEQFF
>TRBD1|TRBJ2-1|.|TRBV29-1
TGCAGCGTTGTAGGAGGGACAGGGCGAAGCTCCTACAATGAGCAGTTCTTC
CSVVGGTGRSSYNEQFF
>.|TRBJ1-5|few|TRBV10-2
TGCGCCAGCTTGCCAGCGGGGGGTAGCAATCAGCCCCAGCATTTT
CASLPAGGSNQPQHF
>.|TRBJ2-1|few|TRBV7-6
TGTGCCAGCAGCTTAGCCCGGGGCGGGAATGAGCAGTTCTTC
CASSLARGGNEQFF
>.|TRBJ1-6|.|TRBV7-3
TGTGCCAGCAGCTTGGGGAGTCACCCCAATTCACCCCTCCACTTT
CASSLGSHPNSPLHF